This record concerns one TCR beta chain sequence. Its antigen is unidentified. Germline V CDR1 and CDR2: SGDLS, YYNGEE. This CDR3 is 14 amino acids long. V shed 4 bases, J shed 7 bases, and the junction held 5 bases outside the gene matches. Assay used: immunoSEQ multiplex PCR; TCRdb lists only in-frame clones, some missing. The table has around 140,000 clones, 90% seen once. This specimen belongs to a study of T cell responses to AZD1222 COVID-19 vaccine. Turning to the study itself: Whether given at about 4 or about 12 weeks, second doses were pooled. Study-level points and caveats: White British donors predominated, females outnumbered males, and clonal diversity was possibly underestimated. The study found vaccine-associated CD4 TCRs spanning spike, dominant at 160-218 and 743-854.

This sequence was found in an adult in good health. The chain employs TRBV9 and TRBJ1-6, with TRBD1 matching 7 bases. The sample here was peripheral blood, taken on day 0 of AZD1222 vaccination. The CDR3 sequence: CASSRGTANSPLHF. The CDR3 region has the DNA TGTGCCAGCAGCAGAGGGACAGCGAATTCACCCCTCCACTTT. Full variable domain (missing parts from reference TRBV9 and TRBJ1-6): DSGVTQTPKHLITATGQRVTLRCSPRSGDLSVYWYQQSLDQGLQFLIQYYNGEERAKGNILERFSAQQFPDLHSELNLSSLELGDSALYFCASSRGTANSPLHFGNGTRLTVT.